The clone carrying this T cell receptor beta chain was counted ten times or more. Amplification targeted TCR beta CDR3 regions from RNA transcripts. First-round RT-PCR with HTBI primers amplified the TCR CDR3 region. MiXCR, applied by TCRdb to the multiplex PCR reads, yields one record per CDR3 protein. The profile shows about 640,000 distinct CDR3 sequences, roughly 15% of them singletons. Trimming removed 7 bases from V and 1 base from J, with 16 bases in between. The CDR3 runs 15 residues. The germline CDR1 and CDR2 sequences are MDHEN and SYDVKM. The data are from a study of T cells in Graves' hyperthyroidism and ophthalmopathy. Diagnosis rested on symptoms, serum thyroxine and TRAb, thyroid ultrasound, and orbital computed tomography.

The chain links TRBV28 to TRBJ2-5, with D unclear. The receptor comes from a woman aged 45-65 years with Graves' ophthalmopathy. Specimen: blood. CDR3 residues: CASTTLLDIQETQYF. The CDR3 DNA follows: TGTGCCAGCACAACCCTCTTAGACATCCAAGAGACCCAGTACTTC.